The T cell receptor (beta chain) described here comes from a study of patients and donors after allogeneic stem cell transplantation. The CDR3 extends over 15 amino acids. Germline trimming cut 8 bases from V and 7 bases from J; bases unmatched to any gene: 13. Per the germline V gene, CDR1 is WSHSY and CDR2 is SAAADI. TCRdb analysed the RT-PCR reads with MiXCR anew, one entry per CDR3 protein. The sample has approximately 220,000 distinct CDR3 sequences; less than 50% are singletons. In this sample, this clonotype turned up a few times. The source is a human donor who was either an allogeneic HSCT recipient or a stem cell or donor lymphocyte infusion donor (not recorded which). It is not recorded whose cells these are; they may come from a transplant donor. The chain has TRBV10-2 and TRBJ2-1, with 8 nucleotides matching TRBD1. The specimen sequenced was blood, either unsorted or a sorted T cell fraction (not recorded which). CDR3 DNA sequence: TGCGCCAGCGTTATTGCAGGACAGGGCGGGAATGAGCAGTTCTTC. Encoded protein: CASVIAGQGGNEQFF.